One sample yielded the 7 T cell receptor beta chains listed below, sequenced in a study. Each CDR3 protein gets one entry after TCRdb re-called the RT-PCR reads with MiXCR. The data contain about 700,000 distinct CDR3 sequences, 12% to 15% of them singletons. The sequencing input was memory CD4+ T cells from blood. The receptors stem from a female donor in good health, serving as a healthy control.

The rearrangement links TRBV11-1 to TRBJ2-3, with a weak D call TRBD1 (5 bases). Trimming left V 4 bases short and J 9 bases short, with 14 bases between. Germline values: CDR1 SGHAT, CDR2 FQDESV (reference sequence). The CDR3 is 13 amino acids. CDR3 region: CASSSRRVETQYF. CDR3 DNA: TGTGCCAGCAGCTCGCGCAGGGTCGAGACGCAGTATTTT.

The genes are TRBV28 and TRBJ1-5; D unresolved. Trimming removed 2 bases at V and 6 bases at J, with 8 bases between. The CDR3 runs to 13 residues. CDR1 MDHEN and CDR2 SYDVKM come from the germline V gene. CDR3 DNA: TGTGCCAGCAGTTTAATGATGTCTCAGCCCCAGCATTTT. This gives the protein CASSLMMSQPQHF. The whole variable domain, filled in from reference TRBV28 and TRBJ1-5, reads DVKVTQSSRYLVKRTGEKVFLECVQDMDHENMFWYRQDPGLGLRLIYFSYDVKMKEKGDIPEGYSVSREKKERFSLILESASTNQTSMYLCASSLMMSQPQHFGDGTRLSIL.

This clonotype was counted only a few times. This sequence joins TRBV20-1 and TRBJ2-1, with 8 bases that match TRBD2. The CDR3 totals 15 residues. Germline V gene data show CDR1 as DFQATT and CDR2 as SNEGSKA (reference sequence). The V segment lost 0 bases and the J segment 6 bases; nucleotides outside the gene matches: 7. In nucleotides, the CDR3 is TGCAGTGCTAGAGATCCAGCGGGAGCCGGCAATGAGCAGTTCTTC. Translated: CSARDPAGAGNEQFF.

The chain links TRBV20-1 to TRBJ1-1; tentative D call: TRBD1 (6 bases). The germline gives CDR1 DFQATT, CDR2 SNEGSKA (reference sequence). V was cut by 7 bases and J by 1 base, with 10 bases left in between. The CDR3 spans 12 residues. The CDR3 sequence is CSGTDTNTEAFF. The CDR3 DNA sequence: TGCAGTGGGACAGACACGAACACTGAAGCTTTCTTT.

CDR3 loop: CASSARSGDTGELFF. CDR3 sequence (DNA): TGTGCCAGCAGCGCCCGGAGCGGGGACACCGGGGAGCTGTTTTTT. The rearrangement links TRBV9 to TRBJ2-2; TRBD2 agrees at 7 bases. The V segment lost 3 bases and the J segment 3 bases; nucleotides outside the gene matches: 5. Germline V gene lookup returns CDR1 SGDLS and CDR2 YYNGEE. The CDR3 totals 15 residues.

The genes are TRBV2 and TRBJ1-6; 8 bases match TRBD1. V shed 5 bases and J 7 bases; nucleotides not matched to a gene: 4. Germline CDR1 and CDR2: SNHLY and FYNNEI. This CDR3 contains 14 residues. Here the CDR3 reads CASSRQGSNSPLHF. The CDR3 bases are TGTGCCAGCAGTCGACAGGGGAGCAATTCACCCCTCCACTTT.

This chain connects TRBV30 to TRBJ1-1; D ambiguous. The V and J ends lost 2 bases and 11 bases respectively, with 30 bases between them. The CDR3 has 17 amino acids. The germline V gene has CDR1 GTSNPN and CDR2 SVGIG (reference sequence). CDR3 in DNA: TGTGCCTGGAGTAGACCCGCTTGGATCCTCCCAGCGGCGTTCGCTTTCTTT. Translation gives CAWSRPAWILPAAFAFF.